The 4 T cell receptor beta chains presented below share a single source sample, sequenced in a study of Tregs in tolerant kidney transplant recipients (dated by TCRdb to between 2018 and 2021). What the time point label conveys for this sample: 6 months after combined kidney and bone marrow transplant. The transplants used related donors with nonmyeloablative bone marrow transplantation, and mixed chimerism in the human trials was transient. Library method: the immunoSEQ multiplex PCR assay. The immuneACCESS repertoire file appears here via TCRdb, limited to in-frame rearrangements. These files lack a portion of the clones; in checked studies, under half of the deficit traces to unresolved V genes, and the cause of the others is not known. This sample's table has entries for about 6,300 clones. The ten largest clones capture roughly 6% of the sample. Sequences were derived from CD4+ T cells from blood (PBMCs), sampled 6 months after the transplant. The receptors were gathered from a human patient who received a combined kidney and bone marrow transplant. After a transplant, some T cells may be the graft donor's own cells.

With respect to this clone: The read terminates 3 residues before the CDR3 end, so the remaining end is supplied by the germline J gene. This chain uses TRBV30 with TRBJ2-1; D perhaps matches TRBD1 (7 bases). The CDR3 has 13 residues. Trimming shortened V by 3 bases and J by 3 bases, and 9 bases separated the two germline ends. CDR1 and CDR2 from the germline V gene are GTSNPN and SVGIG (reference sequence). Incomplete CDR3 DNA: TGTGCCTGGAGGCAGGGGGGCTACAATGAG. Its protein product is CAWRQGGYNE. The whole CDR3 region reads CAWRQGGYNEQFF.

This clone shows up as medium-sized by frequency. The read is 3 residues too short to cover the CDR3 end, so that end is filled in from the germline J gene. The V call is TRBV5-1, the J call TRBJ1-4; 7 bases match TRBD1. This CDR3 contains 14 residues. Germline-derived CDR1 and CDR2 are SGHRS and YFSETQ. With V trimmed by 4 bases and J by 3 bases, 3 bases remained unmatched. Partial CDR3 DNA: TGCGCCAGCAGCCTGACAGGGCCTAATGAAAAA. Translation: CASSLTGPNEK. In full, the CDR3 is CASSLTGPNEKLFF.

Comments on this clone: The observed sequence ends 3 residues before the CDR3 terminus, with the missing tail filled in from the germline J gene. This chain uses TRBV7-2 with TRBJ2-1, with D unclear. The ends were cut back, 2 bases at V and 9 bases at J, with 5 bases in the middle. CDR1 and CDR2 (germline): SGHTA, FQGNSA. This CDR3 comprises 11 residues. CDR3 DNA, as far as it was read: TGTGCCAGCAGCTTAAAGGGTGAG. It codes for CASSLKGE. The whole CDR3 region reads CASSLKGEQFF.

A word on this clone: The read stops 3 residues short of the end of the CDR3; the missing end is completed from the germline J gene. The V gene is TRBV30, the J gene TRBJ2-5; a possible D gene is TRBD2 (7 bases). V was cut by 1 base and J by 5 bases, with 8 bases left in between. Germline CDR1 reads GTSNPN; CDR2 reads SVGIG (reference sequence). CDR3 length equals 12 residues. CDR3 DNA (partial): TGTGCCTGGAGTGAGGGGGGGGAGACC. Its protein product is CAWSEGGET. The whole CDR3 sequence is CAWSEGGETQYF.